Following are 7 T cell receptor beta chains from one sample sequenced in a study of tissue T cells after allogeneic stem cell transplantation. The assay was immunoSEQ multiplex PCR, and TCRdb's table has in-frame clones only and misses some. The repertoire has over 45,000 clones, over 70% of them found once; the top ten carry 0.45% to 0.7%. The material sequenced was sorted cells pooled from one or two spleens. All receptors derive from a pool of C57BL/6 mice in good health.

A single count supports this clone. Gene and germline names: mouse. The observed sequence ends 1 residue before the CDR3 terminus, with the missing tail filled in from the germline J gene. The V gene is TRBV13-3, the J gene TRBJ2-3, with D possibly matching TRBD1 (6 bases). V lost 4 bases, J lost 2 bases, and 11 bases lay in between. Per the germline V gene, CDR1 is NNHDY and CDR2 is SYVADS. The CDR3 is 14 residues long. Incomplete CDR3 DNA: TGTGCCAGCAGTTCCGGGACAAATGCAGAAACGCTGTAT. Encoded protein: CASSSGTNAETLY. The entire CDR3 protein is CASSSGTNAETLYF.

With regard to this clone: Gene and germline names: mouse. The CDR3 end is not reached by the read, which stops 1 residue before it; the germline J gene fills it in. The chain joins TRBV13-2 to TRBJ1-1; D unresolved. Trimming took 2 bases from V and 6 from J, leaving 2 bases between them. The CDR3 is 10 residues long. CDR1 and CDR2 from the germline V gene are NNHNN and SYGAGS (reference sequence). CDR3: CASGEAEVFF. CDR3 bases read: TGTGCCAGCGGTGAGGCAGAAGTCTTC.

As concerns this clone: Gene names and germline match the mouse. Read sequence stops 1 residue before the CDR3 end, and the germline J gene provides the missing end. The rearrangement uses TRBV19 and TRBJ2-2, with TRBD2 matching 8 bases. The CDR3 runs to 15 residues. Germline V CDR1 and CDR2: FNHDT, SITEND (reference sequence). V gave up 2 bases and J gave up 4 bases; unmatched junction bases: 4. CDR3 region: CASSMGGQGTGQLYF. The CDR3 DNA, read in part, is TGTGCCAGCAGTATGGGGGGGCAGGGCACCGGGCAGCTCTAC.

A remark on this clone: The gene names given are mouse names. The CDR3 goes on 1 residue after the read ends, and that part is filled in from the germline J gene. The V and J genes are TRBV19 and TRBJ1-3; 7 bases fit TRBD1. The CDR3 sequence is 15 residues long. V was clipped by 4 bases and J by 0 bases; unmatched bases: 4. CDR1 FNHDT and CDR2 SITEND come from the germline V gene (reference sequence). CDR3 sequence reads: CASSGDRSSGNTLYF. The covered CDR3 bases are TGTGCCAGCAGTGGGGACAGATCTTCTGGAAATACGCTCTAT. Full variable domain (missing parts from reference TRBV19 and TRBJ1-3): GGIITQTPKFLIGQEGQKLTLKCQQNFNHDTMYWYRQDSGKGLRLIYYSITENDLQKGDLSEGYDASREKKSSFSLTVTSAQKNEMAVFLCASSGDRSSGNTLYFGEGSRLIVV.

Concerning this clone itself: Mouse germline and gene names are used. The missing CDR3 end, 1 residue past where the read stops, is filled in from the germline J gene. J is TRBJ1-4 and V is TRBV19, with a tentative D call TRBD1 (5 bases). CDR1 and CDR2 from the germline V gene are FNHDT and SITEND (reference sequence). Deletions cut 3 bases from V and 6 bases from J, with 9 bases between. The CDR3 covers 13 residues. The DNA read from the CDR3 is TGTGCCAGCAGTAAAGGGGAGGACGAAAGATTATTT. This gives the protein CASSKGEDERLF. The whole CDR3 is CASSKGEDERLFF.

Concerning this clone: Gene names denote mouse genes. The read terminates 1 residue ahead of where the CDR3 ends, so the germline J gene completes it. The J gene is TRBJ2-1, the V gene TRBV15; TRBD1 matches at 10 bases. The CDR3 consists of 14 residues. V gave up 3 bases and J gave up 6 bases; unmatched junction bases: 2. Germline CDR1 SGHND, CDR2 FRSKSL. CDR3 sequence reads: CASSFGDRGAEQFF. The covered CDR3 bases are TGTGCCAGCAGTTTTGGGGACAGGGGTGCTGAGCAGTTC.

About this clone itself: Gene labels here are mouse ones. The CDR3 is cut off 1 residue early in the read; its end comes from the germline J gene. This chain joins TRBV29 and TRBJ1-4, with TRBD1 as a possible D gene (6 bases). Germline V gene lookup returns CDR1 MSHET and CDR2 SYDVDS. The CDR3 has 15 amino acids. V was shortened by 0 bases and J by 3 bases, with 8 bases between the two germline ends. The part of the CDR3 DNA that was read is TGTGCTAGCAGTTTATCCGGGACAACCAACGAAAGATTATTT. Its translation: CASSLSGTTNERLF. The whole CDR3 sequence reads CASSLSGTTNERLFF.